Shown below are 30 T cell receptor beta chains from a single sample sequenced in a study of T cell changes during pregnancy in multiple sclerosis. Clones were sequenced by immunoSEQ multiplex PCR, and TCRdb holds only the in-frame ones, with some missing. Altogether around 80,000 clones are present, under 95% being singletons, with the ten largest covering 2.6%. The starting material was peripheral blood, obtained before pregnancy. These receptors were obtained from a female donor with multiple sclerosis, enrolled in a pregnancy study.

This chain uses TRBV9 with TRBJ2-7; 8 bases are a match to TRBD1. This CDR3 region has 15 residues. The germline V gene encodes CDR1 SGDLS and CDR2 YYNGEE. The V segment lost 5 bases and the J segment 0 bases; nucleotides outside the gene matches: 7. The CDR3 here is CASSLGGQASYEQYF. CDR3 nucleotide sequence: TGTGCCAGCAGTTTAGGGGGACAGGCCTCCTACGAGCAGTACTTC.

The V call is TRBV10-2, the J call TRBJ2-2; 8 bases line up with TRBD2. Germline CDR1 is WSHSY and CDR2 is SAAADI. There are 15 residues in the CDR3. V trimming: 3 bases; J trimming: 5 bases; junction bases outside the gene matches: 5. The CDR3 is CASSDLAGGTGELFF. CDR3 bases: TGCGCCAGCAGTGACCTAGCGGGTGGTACCGGGGAGCTGTTTTTT.

The chain combines TRBV19 with TRBJ1-5; no clear D gene. Germline assignment: CDR1 LNHDA and CDR2 SQIVND (reference sequence). V lost 2 bases and J lost 0, with 8 bases in between. The CDR3 loop spans 15 amino acids. As DNA, the CDR3 is TGTGCCAGTAGTATAACCGACTATAGCAATCAGCCCCAGCATTTT. This codes for CASSITDYSNQPQHF.

This chain joins TRBV5-6 and TRBJ1-2; TRBD1 agrees at 11 bases. CDR1 is SGHDT, CDR2 YYEEEE, per germline. With V trimmed by 2 bases and J by 4 bases, 4 bases remained unmatched. The CDR3 covers 15 residues. As DNA, the CDR3 is TGTGCCAGCAGCTTACGGGGGACAGGGGGCTATGGCTACACCTTC. Residues: CASSLRGTGGYGYTF.

V is TRBV2 and J is TRBJ1-2; D remains unclear. V lost 7 bases to trimming and J lost 4 bases, with 13 bases between them. CDR3 length: 13 residues. Germline CDR1 is SNHLY and CDR2 is FYNNEI. As DNA, the CDR3 is TGTGCCAGCATGGACGGGAAAATCTATGGCTACACCTTC. It yields the protein CASMDGKIYGYTF. The full variable domain, its missing parts supplied by reference TRBV2 and TRBJ1-2, is EPEVTQTPSHQVTQMGQEVILRCVPISNHLYFYWYRQILGQKVEFLVSFYNNEISEKSEIFDDQFSVERPDGSNFTLKIRSTKLEDSAMYFCASMDGKIYGYTFGSGTRLTVV.

The CDR3 DNA reads TGTGCCAGCAGTGTCCGGACAGGTGACACTGAAGCTTTCTTT. It specifies CASSVRTGDTEAFF. The V call is TRBV2, the J call TRBJ1-1; 7 bases match TRBD1. Germline V gives CDR1 SNHLY, CDR2 FYNNEI. The J segment lost 3 bases and the V segment lost 4 bases, leaving 5 bases of the junction unmatched. The CDR3 runs 14 residues.

The rearrangement links TRBV7-9 to TRBJ2-3; D is uncertain. The CDR3 contains 11 residues. The V and J ends lost 3 bases and 4 bases respectively, with 2 bases between them. Germline CDR1 and CDR2: SEHNR and FQNEAQ (reference sequence). The CDR3 DNA sequence: TGTGCCAGCAGCTTCGCAGATACGCAGTATTTT. Translated: CASSFADTQYF.

The rearrangement links TRBV6-5 to TRBJ2-7, with 8 bases identical to TRBD1. Germline assignment: CDR1 MNHEY and CDR2 SVGAGI. This CDR3 has 12 residues. V lost 10 bases to trimming and J lost 5 bases; unmatched junction nucleotides: 7. The CDR3 DNA sequence: TGTGCCACTCGGACAGGGCCGGACGAGCAGTACTTC. The encoded protein is CATRTGPDEQYF.

The chain employs TRBV7-2 and TRBJ2-3; possibly TRBD2 for D (5 bases). The CDR3 extends over 17 amino acids. V was clipped by 1 base and J by 5 bases, with 19 bases between them. Looked up from germline, CDR1 is SGHTA and CDR2 is FQGNSA. Here the CDR3 reads CASSLEGLAIPQDTQYF. The CDR3 DNA reads as TGTGCCAGCAGCTTAGAGGGATTAGCGATTCCACAAGATACGCAGTATTTT.

The chain is built from TRBV7-2 and TRBJ2-2, with 12 bases matching TRBD2. The junction had 11 bases not matched to a gene; V was cut back by 2 bases and J by 4 bases. Germline-derived CDR1 and CDR2 are SGHTA and FQGNSA. This CDR3 has 19 amino acids. CDR3 amino acids: CASSLSLPGLAGTTGELFF. The CDR3 nucleotides read TGTGCCAGCAGCTTAAGTCTCCCAGGACTAGCGGGAACCACCGGGGAGCTGTTTTTT.

This sequence joins TRBV27 and TRBJ2-1; D remains unclear. Germline assignment: CDR1 MNHEY and CDR2 SMNVEV (reference sequence). The CDR3 runs 14 residues. Trimming removed 2 bases from V and 5 bases from J, with 10 bases in between. DNA of the CDR3: TGTGCCAGCAGTTTAGGCCTGGTCGACAATGAGCAGTTCTTC. It encodes CASSLGLVDNEQFF.

The rearrangement uses TRBV6-1 and TRBJ2-7; 7 positions agree with TRBD1. This CDR3 is 15 amino acids long. In germline, CDR1 is MNHNS, CDR2 SASEGT. The ends lost 1 base at V and 2 bases at J; junction bases unmatched: 5. The CDR3 region has the DNA TGTGCCAGCAGTGAAGAGGGGGCGTTAACCTACGAGCAGTACTTC. Translated: CASSEEGALTYEQYF.

The chain is built from TRBV7-9 and TRBJ2-1; 11 nucleotides agree with TRBD2. The V gene end was trimmed by 1 base and the J gene end by 5 bases; junction bases not matched to a gene: 1. CDR3 length equals 15 residues. Per the germline V gene, CDR1 is SEHNR and CDR2 is FQNEAQ (reference sequence). CDR3 sequence reads: CASSLGSGRDNEQFF. In DNA, the CDR3 is TGTGCCAGCAGCTTAGGTAGCGGGAGGGACAATGAGCAGTTCTTC.

The chain recombines TRBV2 with TRBJ2-7; maybe TRBD1 (5 bases). The CDR3 runs 12 residues. Germline values: CDR1 SNHLY, CDR2 FYNNEI. Trimming left V 4 bases short and J 6 bases short, with 10 bases between. CDR3 residues: CASSAQGAEQYF. For the CDR3, the DNA is TGTGCCAGCAGTGCTCAGGGTGCCGAGCAGTACTTC.

The V call is TRBV5-1, the J call TRBJ2-7; 9 positions agree with TRBD1. Trimming at V came to 4 bases and at J to 4 bases, leaving 9 bases not matched to a gene. This CDR3 has 15 amino acids. The germline CDR1 and CDR2 sequences are SGHRS and YFSETQ. CDR3 protein: CASSTTGTGMYEQYF. For the CDR3, the DNA is TGCGCCAGCAGCACGACGGGGACAGGGATGTACGAGCAGTACTTC.

Only a few counts were recorded for this clone. V gene TRBV2 combines with J gene TRBJ1-5; the match to TRBD1 covers 7 bases. The CDR3 is 14 residues long. V shed 3 bases, J shed 4 bases, and the junction held 3 bases outside the gene matches. Germline V gives CDR1 SNHLY, CDR2 FYNNEI. CDR3 DNA: TGTGCCAGCAGTGAGTGGGACAGTAATCAGCCCCAGCATTTT. Translated: CASSEWDSNQPQHF.

The chain uses TRBV29-1 and TRBJ1-1; 11 bases align to TRBD1. The germline CDR1 and CDR2 sequences are SQVTM and ANQGSEA. V lost 5 bases, J lost 4 bases, and 3 bases stayed unmatched. This CDR3 has 13 amino acids. The CDR3 region is CSVRDRGSTEAFF. Here the CDR3 DNA reads TGCAGCGTTCGGGACAGGGGGAGCACTGAAGCTTTCTTT.

A note on this clone: A read error may account for a junction end that differs from germline. The V gene is TRBV7-8, the J gene TRBJ1-1; unclear D gene. The CDR3 spans 14 residues. Germline lookup yields CDR1 SGHVS and CDR2 FQNEAQ. CDR3 nucleotide sequence: TGTGCCAGCAGCTTAAGCATCTCGAACGCTGAAGCTTTCTTT. Protein product: CASSLSISNAEAFF.

The rearrangement links TRBV7-2 to TRBJ1-1; D gene uncertain. Trimming pared 2 bases from V and 5 bases from J, leaving 12 bases between. The CDR3 covers 14 residues. Germline-derived CDR1 and CDR2 are SGHTA and FQGNSA. The CDR3 DNA reads as TGTGCCAGCAGCTTATTGGCAGGCGGGACTGAAGCTTTCTTT. Protein: CASSLLAGGTEAFF.

The V gene is TRBV19, the J gene TRBJ2-3, with 12 nucleotides matching TRBD2. V lost 7 bases and J lost 3; bases outside the gene matches: 5. Germline lookup yields CDR1 LNHDA and CDR2 SQIVND (reference sequence). The CDR3 sequence is 15 residues long. CDR3 protein: CASNHLAGGTDTQYF. In nucleotides, the CDR3 is TGTGCCAGTAACCACCTAGCGGGAGGGACAGATACGCAGTATTTT. Full variable domain (rest looked up from reference TRBV19 and TRBJ2-3): DGGITQSPKYLFRKEGQNVTLSCEQNLNHDAMYWYRQDPGQGLRLIYYSQIVNDFQKGDIAEGYSVSREKKESFPLTVTSAQKNPTAFYLCASNHLAGGTDTQYFGPGTRLTVL.

CDR3: CASGRLRSYEQYF. CDR3 bases: TGTGCCAGCGGTAGACTACGCTCCTACGAGCAGTACTTC. The chain employs TRBV28 and TRBJ2-7, with D tentatively TRBD2 (5 bases). Germline CDR1 MDHEN, CDR2 SYDVKM. This CDR3 spans 13 amino acids. Trimming cost V 8 bases and J 0 bases, with 11 bases left between them.

The gene calls are TRBV27 and TRBJ1-1, with TRBD1 identical over 7 bases. The V gene end was trimmed by 11 bases and the J gene end by 6 bases; junction bases not matched to a gene: 6. Germline loops: CDR1 MNHEY, CDR2 SMNVEV (reference sequence). This CDR3 spans 11 amino acids. CDR3 residues: CASRGWAEAFF. In DNA form, the CDR3 reads TGTGCCTCCAGGGGGTGGGCTGAAGCTTTCTTT.

The J gene is TRBJ1-4, the V gene TRBV21-1; the table calls TRBD1, which could not be checked here. TRBV21-1 is a documented pseudogene. This CDR3 has 16 amino acids. Written as DNA, the CDR3 is TGTGCCAACACCGACAGGGGGCTTCAAACTAATGAAAAACTGTTTTTT. Translation: CANTDRGLQTNEKLFF.

The V and J genes are TRBV5-1 and TRBJ2-3; TRBD2 matches 12 bases. V trimming: 0 bases; J trimming: 6 bases; junction bases outside the gene matches: 14. Germline V gives CDR1 SGHRS, CDR2 YFSETQ. The CDR3 consists of 19 residues. The CDR3 nucleotides read TGCGCCAGCAGCTTGGATCAGTCTAGCGGGAGGGCCGGTCGGGATACGCAGTATTTT. The encoded protein is CASSLDQSSGRAGRDTQYF.

This clone occurred a few times. The chain links TRBV9 to TRBJ1-2; 8 bases fit TRBD1. The CDR3 is 15 amino acids. CDR1 is SGDLS, CDR2 YYNGEE, per germline. The trim removed 3 bases at V and 4 bases at J, leaving 8 bases unmatched. CDR3 nucleotides: TGTGCCAGCAGCGCCGGACAGGGAAGGGGCTATGGCTACACCTTC. Protein: CASSAGQGRGYGYTF.

This chain connects TRBV7-9 to TRBJ2-3; TRBD1 is a possible D gene (6 bases). The CDR3 runs to 15 residues. The germline CDR1 and CDR2 sequences are SEHNR and FQNEAQ (reference sequence). The ends were cut back, 6 bases at V and 2 bases at J, with 15 bases in the middle. The CDR3 region has the DNA TGTGCCAGCAGACAGCCAGGGGACCACACAGATACGCAGTATTTT. Encoded protein: CASRQPGDHTDTQYF.

This rearrangement joins TRBV27 to TRBJ2-3, with D possibly matching TRBD1 (6 bases). The CDR3 loop spans 15 amino acids. V lost 3 bases to trimming and J lost 2 bases, with 12 bases between them. Germline CDR1 is MNHEY and CDR2 is SMNVEV (reference sequence). The CDR3 here is CASSFSGEITDTQYF. Written as DNA, the CDR3 is TGTGCCAGCAGTTTTTCAGGGGAGATCACAGATACGCAGTATTTT.

This chain connects TRBV5-4 to TRBJ2-2, with 7 bases identical to TRBD2. Germline V gene sequence: CDR1 SGHNT, CDR2 YYREEE (reference sequence). V was pared by 3 bases and J by 7 bases, with 12 bases of the junction left unmatched. The CDR3 consists of 16 residues. CDR3 coding DNA: TGTGCCAGCAGCTCCCCCAGCGGGATACAGAACGGGGAGCTGTTTTTT. This gives the protein CASSSPSGIQNGELFF.

The chain has TRBV10-1 and TRBJ2-3; possible D gene TRBD2, 5 bases. CDR3 size: 14 residues. Trimming left V 5 bases short and J 2 bases short, with 11 bases between. Germline CDR1 is WNHNN and CDR2 is SYGVQD (reference sequence). CDR3 amino acids: CASSTGLYTDTQYF. The CDR3 coding sequence is TGCGCCAGCAGTACCGGACTCTACACAGATACGCAGTATTTT.

The rearrangement links TRBV28 to TRBJ2-5; D may be TRBD2 (6 bases). V was pared by 4 bases and J by 1 base, with 13 bases between. The germline V gene encodes CDR1 MDHEN and CDR2 SYDVKM. The CDR3 sequence is 15 residues long. CDR3 region: CASSSLAPIQETQYF. The DNA for the CDR3 is TGTGCCAGCAGTTCTCTAGCGCCGATCCAAGAGACCCAGTACTTC.